These 8 T cell receptor beta chains were all obtained from the same sample, sequenced in a study of CD8+CD57+ T cells in acquired aplastic anemia. The TCR beta profiling, which covered VDJ combination and CDR3 sequence, was carried out using genomic DNA as the template. MiXCR, applied by TCRdb to the reads, yields one record per CDR3 protein. The profile shows some 170,000 distinct CDR3 sequences, around 48% of them singletons. Patients chosen for sequencing had shown CD8+CD57+ cell expansion by flow cytometry. The sequenced sample was sorted CD4+, CD8+, or CD8+CD57+ T cells (not recorded which) from PBMCs. These receptors were taken from a human donor with aplastic anemia.

Points on this clonotype: The CDR3 ends on some other residue instead of the conserved phenylalanine or tryptophan, so this is likely a read error. Because the CDR3's place on the DNA is in doubt, the DNA is left out and the CDR3 is given as listed by TCRdb. V is TRBV19 and J is TRBJ1-6. The CDR3 length equals 9 residues, ends included. The germline CDR1 and CDR2 sequences are LNHDA and SQIVND (reference sequence). CDR3 sequence: CASSLQSPG.

This clonotype was counted many times. The J gene is TRBJ1-1, the V gene TRBV29-1; 7 nucleotides align to TRBD1. Germline V gene data show CDR1 as SQVTM and CDR2 as ANQGSEA. J lost 1 base, V lost 7 bases, and 3 bases had no gene match. This CDR3 has 12 amino acids. CDR3 nucleotides: TGCAGCGGGGGACAGTCGAACACTGAAGCTTTCTTT. Protein sequence: CSGGQSNTEAFF.

The rearrangement links TRBV4-1 to TRBJ2-5; possibly TRBD2 for D (6 bases). This CDR3 comprises 15 residues. Germline values: CDR1 MGHRA, CDR2 YSYEKL. Deletions cut 3 bases from V and 1 base from J, with 12 bases between. The CDR3 loop reads CASSQGTLRQETQYF. The CDR3 DNA follows: TGCGCCAGCAGCCAGGGGACTCTACGCCAAGAGACCCAGTACTTC.

The sample holds a few counts of this clonotype. CDR3 nucleotides: TGTGCCACCAGTGATTCGTTGACCTTTTTGCCCCATGAGCAGTTCTTC. Protein: CATSDSLTFLPHEQFF. The V and J genes are TRBV24-1 and TRBJ2-1; no reliable D call. This CDR3 spans 16 amino acids. The germline gives CDR1 KGHDR, CDR2 SFDVKD. The V gene lost 2 bases and the J gene lost 8 bases, with 18 bases spanning the gap.

The rearrangement links TRBV24-1 to TRBJ2-1; 8 nucleotides match TRBD2. From germline, CDR1 is KGHDR and CDR2 SFDVKD. CDR3 length equals 16 residues. The junction had 7 bases not matched to a gene; V was cut back by 3 bases and J by 4 bases. The CDR3 region has the DNA TGTGCCACCAGTGATCCGGTAGCGGGGCAGTACAATGAGCAGTTCTTC. Its protein is CATSDPVAGQYNEQFF.

V is TRBV3-1 and J is TRBJ1-1; the D gene is possibly TRBD1 (5 bases). The CDR3 has 16 residues. CDR1 LGHDT and CDR2 YNNKEL come from the germline V gene (reference sequence). Between the trimmed V and J ends, which lost 4 bases and 6 bases, there was a span of 21 bases. CDR3 bases: TGTGCCAGCAGCCCAACCCCGGGACCTCTCGTTTCTGAAGCTTTCTTT. Amino acids: CASSPTPGPLVSEAFF.

A word on this clonotype: A clone one base away is much larger, so this may be a read error. The rearrangement uses TRBV10-3 and TRBJ1-1, with D tentatively TRBD1 (5 bases). The germline CDR1 and CDR2 sequences are ENHRY and SYGVKD. This CDR3 is built from 13 residues. V lost 3 bases and J 6 bases, leaving 11 bases between the germline ends. CDR3: CAISEIGTSEAFF. CDR3 nucleotides: TGTGCCATCAGTGAAATCGGGACCTCTGAAGCTTTCTTT.

Comments on this clonotype: At one of its ends the junction is not consistent with the germline gene, which may arise from a read error. V is TRBV11-2 and J is TRBJ2-1, with 15 bases matching TRBD2. Looked up from germline, CDR1 is SGHAT and CDR2 is FQNNGV. The CDR3 contains 17 residues. Written as DNA, the CDR3 is TGCGCCAGCAGCTGGACTAGCGGGGGGGTCGCCTACGATGAGCAGTTCTTC. Its translation is CASSWTSGGVAYDEQFF.